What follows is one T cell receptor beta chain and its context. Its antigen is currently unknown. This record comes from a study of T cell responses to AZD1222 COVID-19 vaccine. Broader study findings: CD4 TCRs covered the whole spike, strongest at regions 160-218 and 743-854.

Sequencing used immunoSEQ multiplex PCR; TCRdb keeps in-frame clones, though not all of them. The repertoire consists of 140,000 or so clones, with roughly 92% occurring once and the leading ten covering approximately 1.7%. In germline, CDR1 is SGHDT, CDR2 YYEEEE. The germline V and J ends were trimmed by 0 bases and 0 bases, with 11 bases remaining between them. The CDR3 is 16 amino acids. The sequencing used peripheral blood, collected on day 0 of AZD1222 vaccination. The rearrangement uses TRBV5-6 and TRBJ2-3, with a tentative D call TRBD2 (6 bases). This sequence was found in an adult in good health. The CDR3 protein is CASSLVGTGSTDTQYF. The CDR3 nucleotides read TGTGCCAGCAGCTTGGTCGGGACTGGGAGCACAGATACGCAGTATTTT.